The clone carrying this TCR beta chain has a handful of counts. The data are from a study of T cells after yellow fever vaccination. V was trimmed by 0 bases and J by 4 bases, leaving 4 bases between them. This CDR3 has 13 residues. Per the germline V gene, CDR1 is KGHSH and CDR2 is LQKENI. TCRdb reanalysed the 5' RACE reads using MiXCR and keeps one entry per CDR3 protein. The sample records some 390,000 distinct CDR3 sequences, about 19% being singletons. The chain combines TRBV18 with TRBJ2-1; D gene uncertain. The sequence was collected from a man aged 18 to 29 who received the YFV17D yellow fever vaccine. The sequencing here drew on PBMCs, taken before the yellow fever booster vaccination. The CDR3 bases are TGTGCCAGCTCACCACCTGAATACAATGAGCAGTTCTTC. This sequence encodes CASSPPEYNEQFF.